This entry concerns a single TCR beta chain. At one end the junction does not follow the germline gene, possibly because of a read error. The sample comes from a study of cytomegalovirus exposure and HLA in healthy donors. The PCR had 60 Vbeta and 13 Jbeta primers. Data came from immunoSEQ multiplex PCR; TCRdb stores just in-frame clones and leaves some out. This sample's table reports roughly 100,000 clones. Input material: PBMCs. This receptor was taken from a man over 45 in good health and CMV-seronegative.

For the CDR3, the DNA is TGTGCCTGGAGTTGGAGTGGGAGCTCCGACAATGAGCAGTTCTTC. This codes for CAWSWSGSSDNEQFF. V usage is TRBV30 and J usage is TRBJ2-1; maybe TRBD2 (5 bases). The V gene's germline CDR1 is GTSNPN and CDR2 SVGIG (reference sequence). This CDR3 region has 15 residues.